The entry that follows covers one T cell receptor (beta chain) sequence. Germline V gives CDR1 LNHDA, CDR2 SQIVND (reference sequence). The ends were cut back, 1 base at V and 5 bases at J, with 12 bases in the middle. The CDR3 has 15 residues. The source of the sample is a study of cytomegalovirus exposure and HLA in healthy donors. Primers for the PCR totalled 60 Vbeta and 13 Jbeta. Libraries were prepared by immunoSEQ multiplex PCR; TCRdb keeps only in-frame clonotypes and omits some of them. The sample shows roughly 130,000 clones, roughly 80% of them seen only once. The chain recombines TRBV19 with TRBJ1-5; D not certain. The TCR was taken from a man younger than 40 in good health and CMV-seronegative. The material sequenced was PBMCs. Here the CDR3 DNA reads TGTGCCAGTAGTATAGCTGGAACGGACTATCAGCCCCAGCATTTT. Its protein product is CASSIAGTDYQPQHF.